A selection of T cell receptor beta chains follows, all from one sample in a study of blood T cell repertoires in COVID-19. This table comes from immunoSEQ multiplex PCR, and its TCRdb copy is limited to in-frame clones, with some not included. The sample shows 200,000 to 300,000 clones, roughly 81% of them seen only once. The sample taken for sequencing was peripheral blood. These receptors all come from a man aged 50-60 years with acute or convalescent COVID-19. CDR3s leave out the opening cysteine and the closing phenylalanine or tryptophan.

v_call	j_call	cdr3_aa
TRBV28	TRBJ1-5	ASSFRGSNQPQH
TRBV6-4	TRBJ2-1	ASSATGTGWNEQF
TRBV10-2	TRBJ1-1	ASSESIYGGNTEAF
TRBV10-3	TRBJ2-6	AISAGSSGANVLT
TRBV2	TRBJ1-2	ASRERDTYRYGYT
TRBV5-1	TRBJ1-4	ASSTTGLNEKLF
TRBV30	TRBJ1-2	AWSVGAGWGYGYT
TRBV7-9	TRBJ1-1	ASSFPHRGTTEAF
TRBV6-6	TRBJ1-1	ASSYFSDREAF
TRBV29-1	TRBJ1-6	SVAPGQGPGAPLH
TRBV6-5	TRBJ1-2	ASSRDRGGDGYT
TRBV10-3	TRBJ2-7	AISGSGSHEQY
TRBV10-3	TRBJ1-3	AISDVAISGNTIY
TRBV18	TRBJ2-3	ASSPSYETSSYTQY
TRBV9	TRBJ2-7	ASSVAGRGSYEQY
TRBV7-9	TRBJ2-2	ASSPFEGPNTGELF
TRBV19	TRBJ1-2	ASSTQGGSSGYT
TRBV29-1	TRBJ1-1	SVSFRGLNTEAF
TRBV5-1	TRBJ2-4	ASSLESGQGNIQY
TRBV19	TRBJ1-5	ASTPSGGANQPQH
TRBV7-8	TRBJ2-1	ASSLELSSGGNLF
TRBV6-5	TRBJ1-1	ASRTGGKMLAF
TRBV27	TRBJ1-2	ASSLRQGSYGYT
TRBV30	TRBJ1-5	AWSAPTTNINQPQH
TRBV11-2	TRBJ1-1	ASSFQNTEAF
TRBV11-2	TRBJ2-2	ASSFNRGELF
TRBV12-3/TRBV12-4	TRBJ2-2	ATPEGGTGELF
TRBV3-1/TRBV3-2	TRBJ1-2	ASSQQTPRTAYGYT
TRBV19	TRBJ1-3	ASTHGTAGNTIY
TRBV27	TRBJ2-5	ASSPPGVGETQY
TRBV20-1	TRBJ1-5	SASKGGPTAIGPQH
TRBV5-1	TRBJ1-1	ASSFRGTEAF
TRBV6-5	TRBJ1-2	ASSYRGQALLSYT
TRBV10-2	TRBJ1-1	ASRITGDTEAF
TRBV27	TRBJ2-7	ASSLGTTSDYEQY
TRBV29-1	TRBJ2-3	SLWGLAGATDTQY